A single T cell receptor beta chain is shown here with its context. The antigen is undetermined. The sample comes from a study of identical twins. A single record per CDR3 protein comes from TCRdb applying MiXCR to the 5' RACE reads. The table records some 760,000 distinct CDR3 sequences, 18% of them present only once. Losses at the gene ends were 10 bases for V and 2 bases for J; bases not matched to a gene: 11. This CDR3 comprises 15 residues. Regarding the study as a whole: Within cord blood, abundant beta clonotypes carried fewer insertions, but memory repertoires showed no such trend.

The data also belong to a second study, concerning T cells expressing NK-cell markers. As that study records: Sequencing of TCR beta repertoires drew on sorted CD3+CD56+NKG2C+, CD3+CD56+NKG2C- and CD3+CD56-NKG2C+ T cells. Just one sequenced donor of eight was HCMV-seronegative, while seven were seropositive. Dominance of the CD3+CD56-NKG2C+ fraction by these clonotypes also held in a few donors.

The rearrangement uses TRBV12-3 or TRBV12-4 and TRBJ2-5; 9 positions agree with TRBD2. The sample consisted of PBMCs. The receptor was derived from a woman between 18 and 30 years old in good health. The CDR3 DNA sequence: TGTGCCACCAAGTGGGGCGGGGGGGTTCAAGAGACCCAGTACTTC. This translates into CATKWGGGVQETQYF.